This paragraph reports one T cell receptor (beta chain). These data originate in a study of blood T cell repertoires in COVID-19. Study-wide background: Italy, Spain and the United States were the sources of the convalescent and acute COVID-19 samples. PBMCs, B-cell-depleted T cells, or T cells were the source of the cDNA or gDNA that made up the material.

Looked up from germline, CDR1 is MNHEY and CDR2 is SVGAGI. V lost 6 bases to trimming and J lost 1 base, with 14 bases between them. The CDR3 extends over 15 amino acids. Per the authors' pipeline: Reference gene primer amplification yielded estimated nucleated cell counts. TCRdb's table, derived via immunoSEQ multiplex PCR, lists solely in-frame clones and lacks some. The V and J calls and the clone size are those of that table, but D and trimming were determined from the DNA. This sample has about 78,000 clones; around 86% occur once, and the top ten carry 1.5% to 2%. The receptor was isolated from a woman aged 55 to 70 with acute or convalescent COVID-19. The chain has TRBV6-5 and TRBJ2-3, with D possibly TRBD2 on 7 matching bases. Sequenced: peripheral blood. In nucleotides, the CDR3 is TGTGCCAGCAGCCCCGGGGGGCTTCGCACAGATACGCAGTATTTT. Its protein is CASSPGGLRTDTQYF.